The next 14 T cell receptor beta chains were all read from a single sample in a study of low-dose radiotherapy and immunotherapy resistance in tumors. Primers targeting TRAV and TRBV primed first-strand cDNA, covering alpha and beta chains. Amplification of TCRs used a constant-region primer and V-primer adapter for roughly 18 PCR cycles. Each CDR3 protein is one row after TCRdb ran MiXCR on the reads. The sample yields fewer than 110,000 distinct CDR3 sequences, around 21% seen once. The sample's time point: after trial treatment. The sample's treatment: LDRT plus nivolumab, ipilimumab, low-dose cyclophosphamide and aspirin (RACIN trial). The sample here was PBMCs, taken after low-dose radiotherapy plus immunotherapy. The source is a male donor with prostate cancer.

At least ten counts were recorded for this clonotype. V and J are TRBV27 and TRBJ2-3; D is ambiguous. The germline V gene encodes CDR1 MNHEY and CDR2 SMNVEV (reference sequence). This CDR3 spans 14 amino acids. V was shortened by 1 base and J by 0 bases, with 5 bases between the two germline ends. The CDR3 nucleotides read TGTGCCAGCAGTTTATATGTGAGCACAGATACGCAGTATTTT. Translating gives CASSLYVSTDTQYF.

With respect to this clonotype: It differs at one base from a far larger clone, so likely a read error. The chain carries TRBV6-2 or TRBV6-3 and TRBJ2-7, with 8 positions matching TRBD2. Looked up from germline, CDR1 is MNHEY and CDR2 is SVGEGT. With 6 bases clipped from V and 7 bases from J, the junction kept 8 bases outside the gene matches. The CDR3 extends over 13 amino acids. The chain's CDR3 is CASSRSGANEQYF. CDR3 DNA sequence: TGTGCCAGCAGCCGTAGCGGGGCCAATGAGCAGTACTTC.

The rearrangement uses TRBV3-1 and TRBJ2-1; D is perhaps TRBD1 (5 bases). The length of the CDR3 is 15 residues. With 0 bases removed from V and 7 bases from J, the gap between germline ends came to 13 bases. Germline CDR1 reads LGHDT; CDR2 reads YNNKEL (reference sequence). Here the CDR3 DNA reads TGTGCCAGCAGCCAAGAGCCAGGGATAACGAATGAGCAGTTCTTC. Its translation is CASSQEPGITNEQFF.

V and J are TRBV6-2 or TRBV6-3 and TRBJ2-5; maybe TRBD2 (7 bases). This CDR3 has 14 residues. Looked up from germline, CDR1 is MNHEY and CDR2 is SVGEGT. The CDR3 here is CPKHPRGRQETQYF. The CDR3 DNA is TGTCCTAAACACCCGCGGGGGCGTCAAGAGACCCAGTACTTC.

Many counts were recorded for this clonotype. The chain uses TRBV30 and TRBJ2-6; D perhaps matches TRBD2 (5 bases). Germline CDR1 reads GTSNPN; CDR2 reads SVGIG (reference sequence). The CDR3 is made up of 14 amino acids. The V and J ends lost 4 bases and 2 bases respectively, with 9 bases between them. The CDR3 DNA reads as TGTGCCTGGATTCACGGGGCTGGGGCCAACGTCCTGACTTTC. This sequence encodes CAWIHGAGANVLTF.

This clonotype was counted ten times or more. V gene TRBV4-1 combines with J gene TRBJ1-3, with D possibly matching TRBD1 (6 bases). Germline V gene sequence: CDR1 MGHRA, CDR2 YSYEKL. This CDR3 spans 15 amino acids. The V end lost 0 bases, the J end lost 2 bases, and 8 bases lay between the germline ends. For the CDR3, the DNA is TGCGCCAGCAGCCAAGATTCAGGGGCTGGAAACACCATATATTTT. It codes for CASSQDSGAGNTIYF.

This clonotype was recorded at least ten times. The chain has TRBV4-1 and TRBJ2-1; no clear D gene. CDR3 length: 13 amino acids. The V end lost 1 base, the J end lost 6 bases, and 7 bases lay between the germline ends. Per germline, CDR1 MGHRA and CDR2 YSYEKL. The DNA for the CDR3 is TGCGCCAGCAGCCAAGGGGCCTTCAATGAGCAGTTCTTC. It yields the protein CASSQGAFNEQFF.

CDR3 DNA sequence: TGCAGCGGGGCTTTGAGTTTGAACACTGAAGCTTTCTTT. As protein: CSGALSLNTEAFF. The V call is TRBV29-1, the J call TRBJ1-1; D unresolved. The CDR3 spans 13 residues. Germline V gene sequence: CDR1 SQVTM, CDR2 ANQGSEA. V lost 7 bases and J 0 bases, leaving 12 bases between the germline ends.

This clonotype was picked up many times. The chain is built from TRBV27 and TRBJ2-3; TRBD2 matches 14 bases. The CDR3 extends over 20 amino acids. The trim removed 5 bases at V and 2 bases at J, leaving 15 bases unmatched. Germline V gives CDR1 MNHEY, CDR2 SMNVEV (reference sequence). The CDR3 nucleotides are TGTGCCAGCAGTCCTAATCCCGGACTAGCGGGGGGCCGGGACACAGATACGCAGTATTTT. Its translation: CASSPNPGLAGGRDTDTQYF.

This chain uses TRBV13 with TRBJ2-1, with 7 nucleotides matching TRBD1. Trimming took 7 bases from V and 4 from J; bases not matched to a gene: 10. CDR3 length: 15 amino acids. CDR1 is PRHDT, CDR2 FYEKMQ, per germline (reference sequence). The CDR3, as DNA: TGTGCCAGCACTGGTCGGGACAGCTTTTACAATGAGCAGTTCTTC. It yields the protein CASTGRDSFYNEQFF.

This clonotype was counted many times. J is TRBJ2-2 and V is TRBV19, with D possibly being TRBD1 (6 bases). CDR3 length equals 11 residues. Germline CDR1 LNHDA, CDR2 SQIVND (reference sequence). V lost 6 bases and J 13 bases, leaving 12 bases between the germline ends. The CDR3, as DNA: TGTGCCAGTAGCCAACAGGGTACGCTGTTTTTT. This codes for CASSQQGTLFF.

This clonotype was counted many times. The rearrangement links TRBV12-3 or TRBV12-4 to TRBJ2-1, with 9 bases matching TRBD2. The V gene end was trimmed by 6 bases and the J gene end by 0 bases; junction bases not matched to a gene: 9. This CDR3 has 17 residues. CDR3 residues: CASRPPSGGSSYNEQFF. The CDR3 DNA follows: TGTGCCAGCAGACCTCCAAGCGGGGGGAGCTCCTACAATGAGCAGTTCTTC.

Ten or more counts support this clonotype. This chain joins TRBV5-5 and TRBJ2-5, with 8 positions matching TRBD1. V shed 4 bases and J 5 bases; nucleotides not matched to a gene: 10. Germline CDR1 reads SGHKS; CDR2 reads YYEKEE (reference sequence). This CDR3 spans 15 amino acids. The CDR3 loop is CASSPGQGDLETQYF. For the CDR3, the DNA is TGTGCCAGCAGCCCCGGACAGGGCGATTTGGAGACCCAGTACTTC. The full variable domain, its missing parts supplied by reference TRBV5-5 and TRBJ2-5, is DAGVTQSPTHLIKTRGQQVTLRCSPISGHKSVSWYQQVLGQGPQFIFQYYEKEERGRGNFPDRFSARQFPNYSSELNVNALLLGDSALYLCASSPGQGDLETQYFGPGTRLLVL.

This clonotype was found many times. The CDR3 sequence: CSAGGQEAADTQYF. In nucleotides, the CDR3 is TGCAGTGCTGGGGGACAGGAGGCCGCAGATACGCAGTATTTT. The rearrangement links TRBV20-1 to TRBJ2-3; TRBD1 matches at 8 bases. Germline-derived CDR1 and CDR2 are DFQATT and SNEGSKA (reference sequence). This CDR3 comprises 14 residues. Trimming at V came to 5 bases and at J to 4 bases, leaving 8 bases not matched to a gene.